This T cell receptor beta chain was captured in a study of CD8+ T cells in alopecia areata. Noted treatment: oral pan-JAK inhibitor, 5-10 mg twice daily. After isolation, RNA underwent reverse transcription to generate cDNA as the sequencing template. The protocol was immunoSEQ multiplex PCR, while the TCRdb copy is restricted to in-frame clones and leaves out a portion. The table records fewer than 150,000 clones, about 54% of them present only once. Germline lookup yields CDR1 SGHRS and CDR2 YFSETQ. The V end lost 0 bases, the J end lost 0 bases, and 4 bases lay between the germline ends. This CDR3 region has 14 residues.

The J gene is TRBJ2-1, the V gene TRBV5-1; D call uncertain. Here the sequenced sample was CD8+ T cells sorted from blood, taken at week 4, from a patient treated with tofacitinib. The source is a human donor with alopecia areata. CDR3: CASSLASSYNEQFF. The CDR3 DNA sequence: TGCGCCAGCAGCTTGGCGAGCTCCTACAATGAGCAGTTCTTC.